This record covers a single T cell receptor (beta chain). The data were taken from a study of blood T cell repertoires in COVID-19. Libraries were prepared by immunoSEQ multiplex PCR; TCRdb keeps only in-frame clonotypes and omits some of them. In the table there are roughly 260,000 clones, more than 85% of which are singletons. The receptor was isolated from a young adult with COVID-19, enrolled during active disease. The sequenced material came from peripheral blood.

Here the CDR3 reads CASSASGGWQPQHF. CDR3 sequence (DNA): TGTGCCAGCAGTGCATCAGGGGGATGGCAGCCCCAGCATTTT. The chain combines TRBV25-1 with TRBJ1-5, with 7 bases lining up with TRBD1. CDR3 size: 14 residues. Germline CDR1 is MGHDK and CDR2 is SYGVNS. Trimming cost V 4 bases and J 7 bases; bases outside gene matches: 7.